This TCR beta chain was sequenced in a study of blood T cell repertoires in COVID-19. Study overall: The origin of the acute and convalescent COVID-19 samples was the United States, Italy and Spain.

Original processing methods: Amplification with reference gene primers provided the estimates of nucleated cell counts. Method: immunoSEQ multiplex PCR; TCRdb's copy keeps in-frame clones and lacks some. V and J calls and clone size are those listed in that table; D and trimming were worked out from the DNA. The table lists 200,000 to 250,000 clones, roughly 85% of them singletons. CDR1 LNHDA and CDR2 SQIVND come from the germline V gene (reference sequence). The CDR3 has 15 residues. Between the trimmed V and J ends, which lost 3 bases and 0 bases, there was a span of 11 bases. The chain joins TRBV19 to TRBJ1-2, with D unresolved. Sequencing used peripheral blood. This clonotype was obtained from a woman of 80 years or more with acute or convalescent COVID-19. CDR3 amino acids: CASSIIRIANYGYTF. The CDR3 DNA follows: TGTGCCAGTAGTATCATCCGCATAGCTAACTATGGCTACACCTTC.